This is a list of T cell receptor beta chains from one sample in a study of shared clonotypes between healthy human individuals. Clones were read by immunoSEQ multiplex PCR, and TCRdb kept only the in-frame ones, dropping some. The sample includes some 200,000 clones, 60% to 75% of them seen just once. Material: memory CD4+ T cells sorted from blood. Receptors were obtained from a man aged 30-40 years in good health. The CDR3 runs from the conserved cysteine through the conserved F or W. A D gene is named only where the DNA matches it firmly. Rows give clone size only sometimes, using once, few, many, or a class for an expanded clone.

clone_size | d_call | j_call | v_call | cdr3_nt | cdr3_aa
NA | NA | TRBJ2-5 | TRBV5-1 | TGCGCCAGCACTATTGGGTCCGTGAGGGGCCAAGAGACCCAGTACTTC | CASTIGSVRGQETQYF
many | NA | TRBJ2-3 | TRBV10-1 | TGCGCCAGCACCGGTTCCGGCACAGATACGCAGTATTTT | CASTGSGTDTQYF
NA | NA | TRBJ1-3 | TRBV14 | TGTGCCAGCAGCCTCTCAGGGTCGGGGGGCCCTTCTGGAAACACCATATATTTT | CASSLSGSGGPSGNTIYF
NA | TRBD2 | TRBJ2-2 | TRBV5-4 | TGTGCCAGCAGCTTTGGCGGGAGGGCCGGGGAGCTGTTTTTT | CASSFGGRAGELFF
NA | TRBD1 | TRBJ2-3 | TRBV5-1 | TGCGCCAGCACCTCGGGACAGGGGGGCACAGATACGCAGTATTTT | CASTSGQGGTDTQYF
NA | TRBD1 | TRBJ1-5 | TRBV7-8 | TGTGCCAGCAGCTTGGGCAGGGGGACGGTGGTTCAGCCCCAGCATTTT | CASSLGRGTVVQPQHF
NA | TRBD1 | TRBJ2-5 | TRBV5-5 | TGTGCCAGCAGTGTGGACAGGGGTTGGGGGAGTTTGGAGACCCAGTACTTC | CASSVDRGWGSLETQYF
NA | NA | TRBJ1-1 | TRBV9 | TGTGCCAGCAGCGAGCCCCGAAGAGGGAAGGCTTTCTTT | CASSEPRRGKAFF
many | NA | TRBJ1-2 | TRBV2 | TGTGCCAGCTACCGAGACAGTCCAATATATGGCTACACCTTC | CASYRDSPIYGYTF
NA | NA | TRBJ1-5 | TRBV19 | TGTGCCAGTAGTATAGGGGGATCGGGTAGCAATCAGCCCCAGCATTTT | CASSIGGSGSNQPQHF
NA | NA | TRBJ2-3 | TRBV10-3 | TGTGCCAGCTCCCCCGTCACAGATACGCAGTATTTT | CASSPVTDTQYF
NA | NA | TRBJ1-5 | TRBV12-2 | TGTGCAAGTCGCCCAAGAGCCCTTTCAAGCAATCAGCCCCAGCATTTT | CASRPRALSSNQPQHF
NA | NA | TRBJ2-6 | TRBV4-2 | TGTGCCAGCAGCCGAACCCTAGCGACTGGGGCCAACGTCCTGACTTTC | CASSRTLATGANVLTF
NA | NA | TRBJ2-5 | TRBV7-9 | TGTGCCAGCAGGCGGGGAGCGAGCCAAGAGACCCAGTACTTC | CASRRGASQETQYF
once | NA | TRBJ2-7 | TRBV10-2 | TGCGCCAGCAGTGACAGGGTGCACGGCGAGCAGTACTTC | CASSDRVHGEQYF
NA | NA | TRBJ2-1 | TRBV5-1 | TGCGCCAGCAGCCTGGGACTTTACAATGAGCAGTTCTTC | CASSLGLYNEQFF
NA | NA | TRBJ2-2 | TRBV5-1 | TGCGCCAGCAGCTTGGATGTTCAGGGAAACACCGGGGAGCTGTTTTTT | CASSLDVQGNTGELFF
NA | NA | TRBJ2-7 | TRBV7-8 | TGTGCCAGCAGCTTGACTCAGTACGATGGGCAGTACTTC | CASSLTQYDGQYF
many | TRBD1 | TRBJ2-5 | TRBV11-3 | TGTGCCAGCAGCGCCCGGACAGGGACTCAAGAGACCCAGTACTTC | CASSARTGTQETQYF
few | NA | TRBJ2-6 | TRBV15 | TGTGCCACCAGCAGAGATTGGCTAAGCTCTGGGGCCAACGTCCTGACTTTC | CATSRDWLSSGANVLTF
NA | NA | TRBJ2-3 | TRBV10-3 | TGTGCCATCAGTGAGGGGGGCACCCTTGATACGCAGTATTTT | CAISEGGTLDTQYF
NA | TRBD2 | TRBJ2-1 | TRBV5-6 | TGTGCCAGCAGCGAGCCTTGGGTCCTCTTAGCGGGAGGGGGCGATGAGCAGTTCTTC | CASSEPWVLLAGGGDEQFF
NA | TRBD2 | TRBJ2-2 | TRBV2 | TGTGCCAGTAGGGGACTAGCGGGAGTTTTGGAGCTGTTTTTT | CASRGLAGVLELFF
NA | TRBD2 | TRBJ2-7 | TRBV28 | TGTGCCAGCAGGGCGACTAGCGGGAGAAGCTACGAGCAGTACTTC | CASRATSGRSYEQYF
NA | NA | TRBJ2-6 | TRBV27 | TGTGCCAGCAGTTCATACAGGCCCAGAAGCTCTGGGGCCAACGTCCTGACTTTC | CASSSYRPRSSGANVLTF
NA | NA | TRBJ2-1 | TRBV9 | TGTGCCAGCAGCGTAGGAGTGGATTTATCCTACAATGAGCAGTTCTTC | CASSVGVDLSYNEQFF
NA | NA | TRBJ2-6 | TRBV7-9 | TGTGCCAGCAGCTCTATCTCTGGGGCCAACGTCCTGACTTTC | CASSSISGANVLTF
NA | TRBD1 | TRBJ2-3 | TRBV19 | TGTGCCAGTAGTAACCGACAGGGCACTAGCACAGATACGCAGTATTTT | CASSNRQGTSTDTQYF
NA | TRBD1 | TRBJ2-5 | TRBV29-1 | TGCAGCGTTGAAGCGGACAGGGGGCGCACAGAGACCCAGTACTTC | CSVEADRGRTETQYF